What follows are 25 T cell receptor beta chains derived from one specimen sequenced in a study of cytomegalovirus exposure and HLA in healthy donors. PCR was performed using 60 Vbeta and 13 Jbeta primers. Clones were read by immunoSEQ multiplex PCR, and TCRdb kept only the in-frame ones, dropping some. Of about 150,000 clones listed, about 78% are singletons. The material sequenced was PBMCs. All receptors derive from a man in his fifties or sixties in good health and CMV-seropositive.

The chain couples TRBV29-1 to TRBJ2-5; TRBD1 matches at 8 bases. This CDR3 spans 13 amino acids. Germline V gene sequence: CDR1 SQVTM, CDR2 ANQGSEA. With 3 bases clipped from V and 2 bases from J, the junction kept 2 bases outside the gene matches. Written as DNA, the CDR3 is TGCAGCGTTGAGAACAGGGGGCAAGAGACCCAGTACTTC. This gives the protein CSVENRGQETQYF.

This clone has just one count. This rearrangement joins TRBV9 to TRBJ2-7; 9 bases align to TRBD1. The V and J ends lost 4 bases and 6 bases, in that order; junction bases with no gene match: 14. The CDR3 extends over 16 amino acids. Germline V gene data show CDR1 as SGDLS and CDR2 as YYNGEE. DNA of the CDR3: TGTGCCAGCAGCCGGAGGACAGACAGGGGGGCCGGCGAGCAGTACTTC. Encoded protein: CASSRRTDRGAGEQYF.

The genes are TRBV7-8 and TRBJ1-4; no firm D call. Trimming pared 7 bases from V and 7 bases from J, leaving 13 bases between. CDR1 and CDR2 (germline): SGHVS, FQNEAQ. The CDR3 runs 13 residues. DNA for the CDR3: TGTGCCAGCACCCTAGGAGGGAGTGAAAAACTGTTTTTT. It codes for CASTLGGSEKLFF.

Note on this clone: An end of the junction differs from the germline gene, which may be a read error. CDR3 in amino acids: CSVRLAGGPPHF. The CDR3 DNA reads TGCAGCGTACGACTAGCGGGAGGGCCACCGCACTTC. The gene calls are TRBV29-1 and TRBJ2-5; 14 nucleotides align to TRBD2. Looked up from germline, CDR1 is SQVTM and CDR2 is ANQGSEA. The CDR3 contains 12 residues.

This clone was seen a few times. The chain carries TRBV7-9 and TRBJ2-7, with a possible D match to TRBD1 (5 bases). Germline-derived CDR1 and CDR2 are SEHNR and FQNEAQ (reference sequence). Between the trimmed V and J ends, which lost 5 bases and 5 bases, there was a span of 10 bases. The CDR3 is 12 amino acids. Here the CDR3 DNA reads TGTGCCAGCAGCCTTCAGGGTAACGAGCAGTACTTC. Translating gives CASSLQGNEQYF. Variable domain in full (rest from reference TRBV7-9 and TRBJ2-7): DTGVSQNPRHKITKRGQNVTFRCDPISEHNRLYWYRQTLGQGPEFLTYFQNEAQLEKSRLLSDRFSAERPKGSFSTLEIQRTEQGDSAMYLCASSLQGNEQYFGPGTRLTVT.

This clone was observed a handful of times. The J gene is TRBJ1-2, the V gene TRBV4-1, with no clear D. The CDR3 runs 13 residues. Germline CDR1 MGHRA, CDR2 YSYEKL. The V and J ends lost 6 bases and 1 base respectively, with 9 bases between them. CDR3 DNA: TGCGCCAGCAGTTTCGACATTAACTATGGCTACACCTTC. Translated: CASSFDINYGYTF.

The rearrangement uses TRBV18 and TRBJ1-4; D unclear. CDR3 length equals 20 residues. The V and J ends lost 5 bases and 1 base respectively, with 26 bases between them. Looked up from germline, CDR1 is KGHSH and CDR2 is LQKENI. The CDR3 loop is CASSSRLPGSSGLTNEKLFF. DNA of the CDR3: TGTGCCAGCTCATCGAGGTTGCCGGGGAGTAGCGGACTAACTAATGAAAAACTGTTTTTT.

The chain couples TRBV28 to TRBJ2-7; D call uncertain. CDR1 and CDR2 from the germline V gene are MDHEN and SYDVKM. Trimming took off 11 bases at V and 3 bases at J, with 17 bases between the two ends. There are 13 residues in the CDR3. The DNA for the CDR3 is TGTGCCGCCCTGTCCGACACGTTCTACGAGCAGTACTTC. Translation gives CAALSDTFYEQYF.

This CDR3 reads CASSPNFPEQYF. CDR3 bases: TGTGCCAGCAGCCCGAACTTCCCCGAGCAGTACTTC. V is TRBV7-2 and J is TRBJ2-7; D uncertain. The CDR3 contains 12 residues. V dropped 5 bases and J dropped 6 bases, with 11 bases sitting between them. Per germline, CDR1 SGHTA and CDR2 FQGNSA.

This chain joins TRBV6-1 and TRBJ2-1; D is uncertain. This CDR3 region has 11 residues. V was pared by 2 bases and J by 9 bases, with 5 bases between. Germline V gene sequence: CDR1 MNHNS, CDR2 SASEGT. The CDR3 is CASSEYGEQFF. CDR3 coding DNA: TGTGCCAGCAGTGAATACGGTGAGCAGTTCTTC.

The chain couples TRBV10-2 to TRBJ1-6; 12 bases match TRBD1. The germline V gene encodes CDR1 WSHSY and CDR2 SAAADI. The junction had 1 base not matched to a gene; V was cut back by 8 bases and J by 8 bases. The CDR3 covers 13 residues. The CDR3: CASWDRGHSPLHF. CDR3 in DNA: TGCGCCAGCTGGGACAGGGGGCATTCACCCCTCCACTTT.

This clone was observed a few times. The V call is TRBV27, the J call TRBJ1-1; 9 nucleotides agree with TRBD1. After removal of 3 bases from V and 0 bases from J, the junction contained 14 bases not matched to a gene. Germline V gene lookup returns CDR1 MNHEY and CDR2 SMNVEV (reference sequence). CDR3 length: 19 residues. The CDR3 loop is CASSFTGGFLQLMNTEAFF. CDR3 sequence (DNA): TGTGCCAGCAGTTTTACAGGGGGCTTCTTACAACTCATGAACACTGAAGCTTTCTTT.

The genes are TRBV27 and TRBJ1-2; 8 nucleotides align to TRBD1. V shed 3 bases, J shed 10 bases, and the junction held 7 bases outside the gene matches. Germline values: CDR1 MNHEY, CDR2 SMNVEV (reference sequence). This CDR3 contains 13 residues. CDR3 loop: CASSFRTGWSYTF. In nucleotides, the CDR3 is TGTGCCAGCAGTTTCCGGACAGGGTGGTCCTACACCTTC.

The chain links TRBV7-6 to TRBJ1-1, with 9 positions matching TRBD1. Trimming removed 4 bases from V and 7 bases from J; junction bases left unmatched: 13. The CDR3 loop spans 16 amino acids. Germline-derived CDR1 and CDR2 are SGHVS and FNYEAQ. CDR3 sequence (DNA): TGTGCCAGCAGCTCCGGACAGGGGAGACCAGGTGGTGAAGCTTTCTTT. It yields the protein CASSSGQGRPGGEAFF. Full variable domain (missing parts from reference TRBV7-6 and TRBJ1-1): GAGVSQSPRYKVTKRGQDVALRCDPISGHVSLYWYRQALGQGPEFLTYFNYEAQQDKSGLPNDRFSAERPEGSISTLTIQRTEQRDSAMYRCASSSGQGRPGGEAFFGQGTRLTVV.

Only a few counts were recorded for this clone. The chain has TRBV4-1 and TRBJ2-5; D may be TRBD2 (6 bases). CDR3 length: 17 amino acids. Germline assignment: CDR1 MGHRA and CDR2 YSYEKL. Trimming cost V 1 base and J 2 bases, with 17 bases left between them. This CDR3 is CASSQVGNRRVQETQYF. Here the CDR3 DNA reads TGCGCCAGCAGCCAAGTTGGAAACAGGAGGGTTCAAGAGACCCAGTACTTC.

The chain recombines TRBV29-1 with TRBJ1-1; TRBD1 aligns across 10 bases. This CDR3 spans 13 amino acids. Germline lookup yields CDR1 SQVTM and CDR2 ANQGSEA. Germline trimming cut 7 bases from V and 1 base from J; bases unmatched to any gene: 3. CDR3 sequence: CSAGQGGNTEAFF. The CDR3 DNA is TGCAGCGCCGGACAGGGGGGGAACACTGAAGCTTTCTTT. The full variable domain, its missing parts supplied by reference TRBV29-1 and TRBJ1-1, is SAVISQKPSRDICQRGTSLTIQCQVDSQVTMMFWYRQQPGQSLTLIATANQGSEATYESGFVIDKFPISRPNLTFSTLTVSNMSPEDSSIYLCSAGQGGNTEAFFGQGTRLTVV.

The chain uses TRBV6-6 and TRBJ2-1; D call uncertain. CDR1 is MNHNY and CDR2 is SVGAGI in the germline V gene (reference sequence). This CDR3 has 12 residues. Trimming removed 6 bases from V and 5 bases from J, with 8 bases in between. The CDR3 here is CASRTLNNEQFF. The CDR3 DNA reads as TGTGCCAGCAGGACACTTAACAATGAGCAGTTCTTC.

The chain combines TRBV7-2 with TRBJ2-3; D is perhaps TRBD2 (5 bases). Germline V gene data show CDR1 as SGHTA and CDR2 as FQGNSA. The CDR3 length is 11 residues. V was cut by 2 bases and J by 8 bases, with 5 bases left in between. The CDR3 is CASSLRGTQYF. CDR3 nucleotide sequence: TGTGCCAGCAGCTTACGGGGTACGCAGTATTTT.

This clone was observed once. The same CDR3 can be traced to other DNA sequences in this sample. The genes are TRBV18 and TRBJ1-1; the D is unclear. Germline loops: CDR1 KGHSH, CDR2 LQKENI. Trimming took off 6 bases at V and 5 bases at J, with 16 bases between the two ends. There are 14 residues in the CDR3. The CDR3 coding sequence is TGTGCCAGCTCCCCATTAGCGAGAAATACTGAAGCTTTCTTT. Protein sequence: CASSPLARNTEAFF. The full variable domain, rest sourced from reference TRBV18 and TRBJ1-1, is NAGVMQNPRHLVRRRGQEARLRCSPMKGHSHVYWYRQLPEEGLKFMVYLQKENIIDESGMPKERFSAEFPKEGPSILRIQQVVRGDSAAYFCASSPLARNTEAFFGQGTRLTVV.

V and J are TRBV6-5 and TRBJ1-5; D uncertain. Per germline, CDR1 MNHEY and CDR2 SVGAGI. The CDR3 has 13 residues. The V end lost 5 bases, the J end lost 7 bases, and 12 bases lay between the germline ends. CDR3 nucleotides: TGTGCCAGCAGTGCTGAGGGAAGCCAGCCCCAGCATTTT. Its protein product is CASSAEGSQPQHF.

This chain uses TRBV7-9 with TRBJ1-1; maybe TRBD1 (6 bases). Germline CDR1 SEHNR, CDR2 FQNEAQ (reference sequence). V lost 3 bases and J lost 1, with 18 bases in between. The CDR3 runs to 17 residues. CDR3 loop: CASSLFDFRDKNTEAFF. DNA of the CDR3: TGTGCCAGCAGCTTGTTTGATTTCCGGGACAAGAACACTGAAGCTTTCTTT.

The chain recombines TRBV29-1 with TRBJ1-1; TRBD1 might be the D (5 bases). In germline, CDR1 is SQVTM, CDR2 ANQGSEA. This CDR3 has 14 residues. Trimming left V 7 bases short and J 1 base short, with 16 bases between. The CDR3 nucleotides are TGCAGCGCCGGACACCGTCGAGGGAACACTGAAGCTTTCTTT. It encodes CSAGHRRGNTEAFF.

The chain links TRBV5-5 to TRBJ1-4, with 8 bases lining up with TRBD1. The CDR3 has 15 amino acids. The V and J ends lost 4 bases and 0 bases, in that order; junction bases with no gene match: 2. CDR1 and CDR2 from the germline V gene are SGHKS and YYEKEE (reference sequence). The CDR3 bases are TGTGCCAGCAGCCCGACAGGGGCAACTAATGAAAAACTGTTTTTT. Translating it yields CASSPTGATNEKLFF.

The J gene is TRBJ1-5, the V gene TRBV27, with 8 bases identical to TRBD1. The CDR3 sequence is 18 residues long. V shed 6 bases, J shed 0 bases, and the junction held 13 bases outside the gene matches. Germline assignment: CDR1 MNHEY and CDR2 SMNVEV (reference sequence). The CDR3 here is CASSFSGTGAYSNQPQHF. The CDR3 DNA follows: TGTGCCAGCAGCTTTTCCGGGACAGGAGCCTATAGCAATCAGCCCCAGCATTTT.

The genes are TRBV6-5 and TRBJ1-2; D not resolved. V shed 6 bases and J shed 5 bases, with 16 bases lying between them. This CDR3 has 14 amino acids. Looked up from germline, CDR1 is MNHEY and CDR2 is SVGAGI. CDR3 sequence: CASSLEPGVYGYTF. The CDR3 region has the DNA TGTGCCAGCAGCTTGGAGCCCGGGGTTTATGGCTACACCTTC.